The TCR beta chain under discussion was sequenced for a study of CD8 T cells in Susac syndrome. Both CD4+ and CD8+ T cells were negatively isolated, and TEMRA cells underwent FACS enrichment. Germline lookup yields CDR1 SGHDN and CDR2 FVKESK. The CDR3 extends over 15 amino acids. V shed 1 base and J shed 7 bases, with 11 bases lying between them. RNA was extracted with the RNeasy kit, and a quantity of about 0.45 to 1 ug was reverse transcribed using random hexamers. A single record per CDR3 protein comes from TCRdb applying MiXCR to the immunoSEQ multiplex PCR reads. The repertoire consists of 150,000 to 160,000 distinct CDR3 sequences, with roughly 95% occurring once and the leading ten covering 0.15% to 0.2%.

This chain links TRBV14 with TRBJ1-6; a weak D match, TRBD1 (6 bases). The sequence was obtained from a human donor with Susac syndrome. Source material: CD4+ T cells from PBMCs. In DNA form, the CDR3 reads TGTGCCAGCAGCCAAGTAGACAGGCGAAATTCACCCCTCCACTTT. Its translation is CASSQVDRRNSPLHF.